The clone carrying this T cell receptor (beta chain) was detected only a few times. The data originate from a study of blood T cells in healthy people across ages. The second PCR ran roughly 6 to 11 cycles with a sample-barcoded 5' primer and J-beta primers. TCRdb itself ran the 5' RACE reads through MiXCR, one entry per CDR3 protein. The data hold 1.5 million to 2 million distinct CDR3 sequences, with about 50% observed a single time. The CDR3 is made up of 12 amino acids. Germline loops: CDR1 SGHTA, CDR2 FQGNSA. Between the trimmed V and J ends, which lost 6 bases and 9 bases, there was a span of 9 bases.

The sample taken for sequencing was blood. The sequence came from a woman in her thirties or forties in good health. The rearrangement uses TRBV7-2 and TRBJ1-6; D ambiguous. CDR3 sequence: CASREGGSPLHF. In DNA form, the CDR3 reads TGTGCCAGCAGGGAGGGCGGTTCACCCCTCCACTTT.